The clone carrying this T cell receptor (beta chain) was found a few times. Its antigen is unknown. This specimen belongs to a study of human T cells and chemical hapten exposure. Study overall: Patients, mostly women, had alopecia areata, alopecia totalis or alopecia universalis.

J gave up 0 bases and V 2 bases, and 6 bases lay outside the gene matches. This CDR3 is built from 17 residues. Per the germline V gene, CDR1 is SGHRS and CDR2 is YFSETQ. Time point defined: pre-sensitization, week 0. The treatment: therapeutic diphenylcyclopropenone sensitization with weekly scalp DPC. Authors' methods: Samples had a median of around 91,000 TCRs, ranging roughly 23,224 to 700,000. TCRdb independently ran MiXCR on the RACE reads; one entry per CDR3 protein. None of the V and J calls come from the authors' own analysis; TCRdb made them. The sample holds roughly 38,000 distinct CDR3 sequences, about 7.4% seen once. Overall study results and limits: The number of TCRs over 1 in 1000 frequency stayed unchanged after DPC.

V is TRBV5-1 and J is TRBJ2-2; 8 positions agree with TRBD2. The sample consisted of whole blood, taken in connection with sensitization to the hapten diphenylcyclopropenone (DPC). The TCR originated in a woman between 50 and 59 years old with alopecia areata. Some clones in this sample may be carry-over from other donors' samples. In DNA, the CDR3 is TGCGCCAGCAGCTTAGCGGGAGCGAGGGCGAACACCGGGGAGCTGTTTTTT. Translated: CASSLAGARANTGELFF. The full variable domain, rest sourced from reference TRBV5-1 and TRBJ2-2, is KAGVTQTPRYLIKTRGQQVTLSCSPISGHRSVSWYQQTPGQGLQFLFEYFSETQRNKGNFPGRFSGRQFSNSRSEMNVSTLELGDSALYLCASSLAGARANTGELFFGEGSRLTVL.